The next 16 T cell receptor beta chains were all read from a single sample in a study of cytomegalovirus exposure and HLA in healthy donors. The PCR was carried out with 60 Vbeta primers and 13 Jbeta primers. The data were produced by immunoSEQ multiplex PCR, yet TCRdb's version contains in-frame clones alone and is incomplete. This table holds 190,000 or so clones, about four fifths found once. The sample consisted of PBMCs. Source of these receptors: a male donor in good health and CMV-seropositive.

The rearrangement uses TRBV25-1 and TRBJ2-3; unclear D gene. Trimming left V 2 bases short and J 0 bases short, with 6 bases between. CDR3 length equals 14 residues. Germline V gene lookup returns CDR1 MGHDK and CDR2 SYGVNS. The CDR3 loop is CASSEEVSTDTQYF. The CDR3 bases are TGTGCCAGCAGTGAAGAGGTCAGCACAGATACGCAGTATTTT.

This chain's CDR3 is CARKSRGGPYEQYF. CDR3 coding DNA: TGCGCCAGAAAGAGCCGGGGGGGTCCCTACGAGCAGTACTTC. The V and J genes are TRBV23-1 and TRBJ2-7; 8 bases align to TRBD2. TRBV23-1 is known as an ORF, though its function is uncertain. CDR3 length: 14 residues. V was pared by 9 bases and J by 2 bases, with 9 bases of the junction left unmatched.

The V call is TRBV28, the J call TRBJ2-5; perhaps TRBD1 as D (6 bases). The J call may not be correct, given that the DNA end is closer to TRBJ2-7. CDR3 length equals 13 residues. The germline V gene encodes CDR1 MDHEN and CDR2 SYDVKM. This CDR3 reads CASSLAGAYEQYF. The CDR3, as DNA: TGTGCCAGCAGTTTAGCAGGGGCCTACGAGCAGTACTTC.

The chain recombines TRBV4-3 with TRBJ2-1; perhaps TRBD2 as D (5 bases). The germline V and J ends were trimmed by 5 bases and 4 bases, with 15 bases remaining between them. Germline values: CDR1 LGHNA, CDR2 YSLEER. The CDR3 covers 15 residues. In DNA, the CDR3 is TGCGCCAGCAGCGAGGGTTCTGGCCCTTACAATGAGCAGTTCTTC. The encoded protein is CASSEGSGPYNEQFF.

V usage is TRBV7-7 and J usage is TRBJ2-7; D unclear. V lost 2 bases to trimming and J lost 5 bases, with 13 bases between them. The CDR3 loop spans 14 amino acids. In germline, CDR1 is SSHAT, CDR2 FNYEAQ (reference sequence). CDR3 bases: TGTGCCAGCAGCTTACGGCCAGGCCCCAACGAGCAGTACTTC. It translates to CASSLRPGPNEQYF.

The chain is built from TRBV5-4 and TRBJ2-2; D is possibly TRBD2 (7 bases). The CDR3 runs 16 residues. Germline loops: CDR1 SGHNT, CDR2 YYREEE (reference sequence). Between the trimmed V and J ends, which lost 1 base and 5 bases, there was a span of 15 bases. CDR3 DNA sequence: TGTGCCAGCAGCTTGAATCGGGGGGCGCGGACCGGGGAGCTGTTTTTT. Encoded protein: CASSLNRGARTGELFF. Full variable domain (missing parts from reference TRBV5-4 and TRBJ2-2): ETGVTQSPTHLIKTRGQQVTLRCSSQSGHNTVSWYQQALGQGPQFIFQYYREEENGRGNFPPRFSGLQFPNYSSELNVNALELDDSALYLCASSLNRGARTGELFFGEGSRLTVL.

This sequence joins TRBV7-2 and TRBJ2-7; 7 bases match TRBD2. There are 16 residues in the CDR3. The germline gives CDR1 SGHTA, CDR2 FQGNSA. Trimming cost V 1 base and J 0 bases; bases outside gene matches: 6. The DNA of the CDR3 is TGTGCCAGCAGCTTAGGGAGTGGGAGGGCCTCCTACGAGCAGTACTTC. This gives the protein CASSLGSGRASYEQYF. The variable domain in full, completed from reference TRBV7-2 and TRBJ2-7, reads GAGVSQSPSNKVTEKGKDVELRCDPISGHTALYWYRQSLGQGLEFLIYFQGNSAPDKSGLPSDRFSAERTGGSVSTLTIQRTQQEDSAVYLCASSLGSGRASYEQYFGPGTRLTVT.

The chain joins TRBV28 to TRBJ1-3; 7 nucleotides line up with TRBD1. The CDR3 contains 17 residues. Per the germline V gene, CDR1 is MDHEN and CDR2 is SYDVKM. Losses at the gene ends were 4 bases for V and 2 bases for J; bases not matched to a gene: 11. The CDR3 loop reads CASSYGSDRTTGNTIYF. DNA of the CDR3: TGTGCCAGCAGTTATGGCTCGGACAGGACAACTGGAAACACCATATATTTT. Drawing the rest from reference TRBV28 and TRBJ1-3, the complete variable domain is DVKVTQSSRYLVKRTGEKVFLECVQDMDHENMFWYRQDPGLGLRLIYFSYDVKMKEKGDIPEGYSVSREKKERFSLILESASTNQTSMYLCASSYGSDRTTGNTIYFGEGSWLTVV.

The gene calls are TRBV9 and TRBJ2-3; the match to TRBD2 covers 8 bases. V shed 6 bases and J 0 bases; nucleotides not matched to a gene: 12. The CDR3 is made up of 17 amino acids. In germline, CDR1 is SGDLS, CDR2 YYNGEE. In nucleotides, the CDR3 is TGTGCCAGCACCACCTCCGGGGGGGGGCCCAGCACAGATACGCAGTATTTT. It yields the protein CASTTSGGGPSTDTQYF.

The chain links TRBV19 to TRBJ1-1; D may be TRBD1 (6 bases). The length of the CDR3 is 15 residues. In germline, CDR1 is LNHDA, CDR2 SQIVND (reference sequence). The V gene lost 3 bases and the J gene lost 4 bases, with 15 bases spanning the gap. CDR3 DNA: TGTGCCAGTAGTATCCGGACAGCCATGAGCACTGAAGCTTTCTTT. Amino acid sequence: CASSIRTAMSTEAFF. The variable domain in full, completed from reference TRBV19 and TRBJ1-1, reads DGGITQSPKYLFRKEGQNVTLSCEQNLNHDAMYWYRQDPGQGLRLIYYSQIVNDFQKGDIAEGYSVSREKKESFPLTVTSAQKNPTAFYLCASSIRTAMSTEAFFGQGTRLTVV.

V usage is TRBV15 and J usage is TRBJ2-3; 10 nucleotides match TRBD1. The CDR3 extends over 15 amino acids. J gave up 5 bases and V 6 bases, and 8 bases lay outside the gene matches. CDR1 and CDR2 from the germline V gene are LNHNV and YYDKDF (reference sequence). In DNA form, the CDR3 reads TGTGCCACCAGACACCGGGACAGGGGTTTAGATACGCAGTATTTT. This sequence encodes CATRHRDRGLDTQYF.

This chain uses TRBV7-8 with TRBJ2-1, with 7 positions matching TRBD2. From germline, CDR1 is SGHVS and CDR2 FQNEAQ. V lost 1 base, J lost 8 bases, and 8 bases stayed unmatched. The CDR3 runs 15 residues. Written as DNA, the CDR3 is TGTGCCAGCAGCTTAGACGGGACTAAAGGGGATGAGCAGTTCTTC. Its translation: CASSLDGTKGDEQFF.

This clone occurred once. In nucleotides, the CDR3 is TGTGCCAGCAGCCCATCGGACAGGGTAGGCGGCTACACCTTC. This sequence encodes CASSPSDRVGGYTF. This sequence joins TRBV11-2 and TRBJ1-2, with 8 bases fitting TRBD1. J was trimmed by 8 bases and V by 5 bases; bases with no gene match: 10. Germline assignment: CDR1 SGHAT and CDR2 FQNNGV. CDR3 length: 14 amino acids.

This sequence joins TRBV30 and TRBJ2-3; a possible D gene is TRBD2 (6 bases). From germline, CDR1 is GTSNPN and CDR2 SVGIG (reference sequence). V was pared by 2 bases and J by 6 bases, with 9 bases between. There are 12 residues in the CDR3. DNA for the CDR3: TGTGCCTGGAGTCGGACTATCGATACGCAGTATTTT. Translation: CAWSRTIDTQYF.

The genes are TRBV2 and TRBJ2-4; 8 positions agree with TRBD2. The CDR3 is made up of 16 amino acids. Germline V CDR1 and CDR2: SNHLY, FYNNEI. V lost 3 bases and J lost 0; bases outside the gene matches: 4. The CDR3 protein is CASSEASGLAKNIQYF. The CDR3 nucleotides read TGTGCCAGCAGTGAGGCTAGCGGGTTAGCCAAAAACATTCAGTACTTC.

The genes are TRBV9 and TRBJ1-2, with 7 bases matching TRBD1. This CDR3 is 15 amino acids long. J was trimmed by 8 bases and V by 3 bases; bases with no gene match: 13. CDR1 and CDR2 (germline): SGDLS, YYNGEE. The CDR3 protein is CASSASGQAVGGYTF. As DNA, the CDR3 is TGTGCCAGCAGCGCGTCAGGACAGGCGGTCGGCGGCTACACCTTC.